This entry concerns a single T cell receptor beta chain. The antigen is not known. The data derive from a study of T cells expressing NK-cell markers. Study context: It was sorted CD3+CD56+NKG2C+, CD3+CD56+NKG2C- and CD3+CD56-NKG2C+ T cells that supplied the TCR beta repertoires. Study observations and caveats: Expanded NKG2C+ T cell clones had unclear HCMV specificity. Among several donors, these clonotypes also ranked first in the CD3+CD56-NKG2C+ fraction.

With the 5' RACE reads reprocessed, TCRdb shows one record per CDR3 protein and no DNA. Its table records roughly 450,000 distinct CDR3 sequences. The CDR3 covers 13 residues. CDR1 is GTSNPN and CDR2 is SVGIG in the germline V gene (reference sequence). This rearrangement joins TRBV30 to TRBJ2-6. This receptor was obtained from a woman aged 45 to 65 in good health. The material sequenced was blood T cells: a sorted CD56 or NKG2C T cell subset, CD4+ or CD8+ T cells, or bulk PBMC T cells (not recorded which). This chain's CDR3 is CACRTSGANVLTF.